Listed here is a single T cell receptor (beta chain). The antigen remains undetermined. This sample is part of a study of T cell clonotyping in hematopoietic cell transplantation. The assay was immunoSEQ multiplex PCR, and TCRdb's table has in-frame clones only and misses some. The sample shows fewer than 7,500 clones, 75% to 85% of them seen only once. This CDR3 region has 14 residues. The germline CDR1 and CDR2 sequences are WNHNN and SYGVQD (reference sequence). The germline V and J ends were trimmed by 4 bases and 7 bases, with 11 bases remaining between them. Study-level points and caveats: At the given depth, recipient repertoires were over 95% de novo clonotypes.

Here the sequenced sample was PBMCs, taken 100 days after allogeneic stem cell transplant. This receptor was taken from a male patient between 50 and 60 years old who had an allogeneic stem cell transplant from an unrelated donor, so the T cells may come from the graft donor. Some clones in this sample may be carry-over from other donors' samples. V and J are TRBV10-1 and TRBJ1-6, with D unclear. The CDR3 nucleotides read TGCGCCAGCAGTGGCAGACTATACAATTCACCCCTCCACTTT. Its protein product is CASSGRLYNSPLHF.